This is a list of T cell receptor beta chains from one sample in a study of blood T cell repertoires in COVID-19. Profiling relied on immunoSEQ multiplex PCR, and the TCRdb table lists in-frame clones only, not all of them. The sample lists fewer than 450,000 clones; 87% were seen once. Input material: peripheral blood. Receptors originate from a woman aged 45-65 years with COVID-19, enrolled during active disease. Each CDR3 is given with its conserved first and last residue. A D gene is named only where the DNA matches it firmly. For some rows the clone size is stated as once, few or many, or as a class when expanded; others skip it.

D gene: TRBD2
V gene: TRBV24-1
clone size: .
J gene: TRBJ2-1
CDR3 DNA: TGTGCCACCAGTGACCTTAGCGGGAGGAACTACAATGAGCAGTTCTTC
CDR3 protein: CATSDLSGRNYNEQFF

D gene: .
V gene: TRBV7-6
clone size: .
J gene: TRBJ2-7
CDR3 DNA: TGTGCCAGCAGCCCTACCATTCAGGGTAACTACGAGCAGTACTTC
CDR3 protein: CASSPTIQGNYEQYF

D gene: .
V gene: TRBV5-4
clone size: .
J gene: TRBJ2-5
CDR3 DNA: TGTGCCAGCACCAGTGCTGGGGGACTCCAAGAGACCCAGTACTTC
CDR3 protein: CASTSAGGLQETQYF

D gene: .
V gene: TRBV7-2
clone size: .
J gene: TRBJ1-5
CDR3 DNA: TGTGCCAGCAGCCCTAGCGGACAGTACAATCAGCCCCAGCATTTT
CDR3 protein: CASSPSGQYNQPQHF

D gene: TRBD2
V gene: TRBV5-1
clone size: .
J gene: TRBJ2-7
CDR3 DNA: TGCGCCAGCAGTCCTAGTGGGGGGGAGGCCTACGAGCAGTACTTC
CDR3 protein: CASSPSGGEAYEQYF

D gene: TRBD2
V gene: TRBV30
clone size: .
J gene: TRBJ2-3
CDR3 DNA: TGTGCCTGGAGTGGACTAGCGCGAGGGGCAGATACGCAGTATTTT
CDR3 protein: CAWSGLARGADTQYF

D gene: .
V gene: TRBV6-2/TRBV6-3
clone size: few
J gene: TRBJ2-2
CDR3 DNA: TGTGCCAGCAGTTCTAGGGGCGTAAACACCGGGGAGCTGTTTTTT
CDR3 protein: CASSSRGVNTGELFF

D gene: .
V gene: TRBV5-1
clone size: .
J gene: TRBJ2-3
CDR3 DNA: TGCGCCAGCTCGGGCGGGGCTGAGGGCACAGATACGCAGTATTTT
CDR3 protein: CASSGGAEGTDTQYF

D gene: TRBD1
V gene: TRBV3-1/TRBV3-2
clone size: .
J gene: TRBJ1-5
CDR3 DNA: TGTGCCAGCAGCTTGACAGGGGGTAGTGTTCAGCCCCAGCATTTT
CDR3 protein: CASSLTGGSVQPQHF

D gene: TRBD2
V gene: TRBV11-2
clone size: few
J gene: TRBJ2-2
CDR3 DNA: TGTGCCAGCAGCTACGGACTAGCAGGTGTAGAAGGGGAGCTGTTTTTT
CDR3 protein: CASSYGLAGVEGELFF

D gene: TRBD1
V gene: TRBV4-2
clone size: .
J gene: TRBJ1-1
CDR3 DNA: TGTGCCAGCAGCACCCCGACAGGGTTCACTGAAGCTTTCTTT
CDR3 protein: CASSTPTGFTEAFF

D gene: TRBD2
V gene: TRBV5-4
clone size: .
J gene: TRBJ2-1
CDR3 DNA: TGTGCCAGCAGCGGCGGACTAGCGGGGACCTACAATGAGCAGTTCTTC
CDR3 protein: CASSGGLAGTYNEQFF

D gene: .
V gene: TRBV7-2
clone size: .
J gene: TRBJ2-1
CDR3 DNA: TGTGCCAGCAGGCTCGGGAGCACCAGCTCCTACAATGAGCAGTTCTTC
CDR3 protein: CASRLGSTSSYNEQFF

D gene: .
V gene: TRBV11-2
clone size: .
J gene: TRBJ1-1
CDR3 DNA: TGTGCCAGCAGCGCAATACAGGAAGCTTTCTTT
CDR3 protein: CASSAIQEAFF

D gene: TRBD1
V gene: TRBV12-3/TRBV12-4
clone size: .
J gene: TRBJ1-5
CDR3 DNA: TGTGCCAGCAGTTTACAGGGGGGACAGCCCCAGCATTTT
CDR3 protein: CASSLQGGQPQHF

D gene: TRBD1
V gene: TRBV7-2
clone size: few
J gene: TRBJ1-2
CDR3 DNA: TGTGCCAGCAGCTTGGGTGGCGGGACAGGATCCACCAATGGCTACACCTTC
CDR3 protein: CASSLGGGTGSTNGYTF

D gene: .
V gene: TRBV4-2
clone size: .
J gene: TRBJ2-2
CDR3 DNA: TGTGCCAGCAGGAATTTAGTGTTAAACACCGGGGAGCTGTTTTTT
CDR3 protein: CASRNLVLNTGELFF

D gene: .
V gene: TRBV27
clone size: .
J gene: TRBJ2-7
CDR3 DNA: TGTGCCAGCAGCCCTACGAACAGAGCATACGAGCAGTACTTC
CDR3 protein: CASSPTNRAYEQYF

D gene: TRBD2
V gene: TRBV7-9
clone size: .
J gene: TRBJ2-1
CDR3 DNA: TGTGCCAGCAGCCTGACTAGCGGGGCGCGTAATGAGCAGTTCTTC
CDR3 protein: CASSLTSGARNEQFF

D gene: .
V gene: TRBV27
clone size: .
J gene: TRBJ1-2
CDR3 DNA: TGTGCCAGCACCCCCGGAGGGGTAAGGAACTATGGCTACACCTTC
CDR3 protein: CASTPGGVRNYGYTF

D gene: TRBD2
V gene: TRBV28
clone size: .
J gene: TRBJ2-1
CDR3 DNA: TGTGCCAGCAGAACTACTAGCGGGAGCTCCTACAATGAGCAGTTCTTC
CDR3 protein: CASRTTSGSSYNEQFF

D gene: .
V gene: TRBV5-8
clone size: .
J gene: TRBJ2-3
CDR3 DNA: TGTGCCAGCAGCTTGCGGGATACGCAGTATTTT
CDR3 protein: CASSLRDTQYF

D gene: .
V gene: TRBV18
clone size: .
J gene: TRBJ1-6
CDR3 DNA: TGTGCCAGCTCACCGGACAGAAATAATTCACCCCTCCACTTT
CDR3 protein: CASSPDRNNSPLHF

D gene: TRBD1
V gene: TRBV10-1
clone size: .
J gene: TRBJ1-1
CDR3 DNA: TGCGCCAGCAGTGATGGGGGGACAGGGAACACTGAAGCTTTCTTT
CDR3 protein: CASSDGGTGNTEAFF

D gene: .
V gene: TRBV7-9
clone size: .
J gene: TRBJ1-1
CDR3 DNA: TGTGCCAGCAGCGAACAGGGGAACACTGAAGCTTTCTTT
CDR3 protein: CASSEQGNTEAFF

D gene: .
V gene: TRBV5-1
clone size: .
J gene: TRBJ1-5
CDR3 DNA: TGCGCCAGCAGCTTGGACAATGGTGGCAATCAGCCCCAGCATTTT
CDR3 protein: CASSLDNGGNQPQHF

D gene: TRBD1
V gene: TRBV19
clone size: .
J gene: TRBJ2-2
CDR3 DNA: TGTGCCAGTACGACAGGGGTCCAAACCGGGGAGCTGTTTTTT
CDR3 protein: CASTTGVQTGELFF

D gene: TRBD1
V gene: TRBV19
clone size: .
J gene: TRBJ2-6
CDR3 DNA: TGTGCCAGTATCGCAGCCCCGGGACAGGGTTCCGGGGCCAACGTCCTGACTTTC
CDR3 protein: CASIAAPGQGSGANVLTF

D gene: .
V gene: TRBV7-9
clone size: few
J gene: TRBJ2-7
CDR3 DNA: TGTGCCAGCAGCTTAGACGGGAACCCGTGGGAGCAGTACTTC
CDR3 protein: CASSLDGNPWEQYF

D gene: .
V gene: TRBV12-5
clone size: .
J gene: TRBJ2-6
CDR3 DNA: TGTGCTAGTGGCAAGGACGGGAGCTCTGGGGCCAACGTCCTGACTTTC
CDR3 protein: CASGKDGSSGANVLTF

D gene: TRBD1
V gene: TRBV7-9
clone size: .
J gene: TRBJ1-1
CDR3 DNA: TGTGCCAGCAGCAGGACAGGTAACACTGAAGCTTTCTTT
CDR3 protein: CASSRTGNTEAFF

D gene: TRBD2
V gene: TRBV6-5
clone size: .
J gene: TRBJ2-1
CDR3 DNA: TGTGCCAGCAGTCCCCCGAGCGGGAGAAACAATGAGCAGTTCTTC
CDR3 protein: CASSPPSGRNNEQFF

D gene: TRBD1
V gene: TRBV24-1
clone size: .
J gene: TRBJ1-5
CDR3 DNA: TGTGCCACCAGTGACCTGGACAGGGTAGGGTGTCAGCCCCAGCATTTT
CDR3 protein: CATSDLDRVGCQPQHF

D gene: .
V gene: TRBV5-1
clone size: .
J gene: TRBJ2-2
CDR3 DNA: TGCGCCAGCAGTGAGGGGGACTATGGAGGCGGGGAGCTGTTTTTT
CDR3 protein: CASSEGDYGGGELFF

D gene: TRBD2
V gene: TRBV3-1/TRBV3-2
clone size: .
J gene: TRBJ2-7
CDR3 DNA: TGTGCCAGCAGCCACGGGGCGGGAGTCGAGCAGTACTTC
CDR3 protein: CASSHGAGVEQYF

D gene: .
V gene: TRBV28
clone size: .
J gene: TRBJ2-1
CDR3 DNA: TGTGCCAGCAGTCCCCCCCCGGGGTACAATGAGCAGTTCTTC
CDR3 protein: CASSPPPGYNEQFF

D gene: .
V gene: TRBV24-1
clone size: .
J gene: TRBJ2-7
CDR3 DNA: TGTGCCACCAGTGCCGCGGGGTCCCCCTACGAGCAGTACTTC
CDR3 protein: CATSAAGSPYEQYF

D gene: .
V gene: TRBV6-6
clone size: once
J gene: TRBJ2-1
CDR3 DNA: TGTGCCAGCAGTTCACAGGGTGGTAGCAATGAGCAGTTCTTC
CDR3 protein: CASSSQGGSNEQFF

D gene: .
V gene: TRBV13
clone size: few
J gene: TRBJ1-1
CDR3 DNA: TGTGCCAGCAGCTTCAAGGACAGCGGGATTGAAGCTTTCTTT
CDR3 protein: CASSFKDSGIEAFF

D gene: TRBD1
V gene: TRBV7-9
clone size: .
J gene: TRBJ2-7
CDR3 DNA: TGTGCCAGCAGCTCCTCTAGGGGACAGGGGAACTACGAGCAGTACTTC
CDR3 protein: CASSSSRGQGNYEQYF

D gene: TRBD2
V gene: TRBV6-5
clone size: .
J gene: TRBJ2-1
CDR3 DNA: TGTGCCACCTCGATCAAGGGCGGGAGTAGGGTTGAGCAGTTCTTC
CDR3 protein: CATSIKGGSRVEQFF

D gene: .
V gene: TRBV9
clone size: .
J gene: TRBJ2-1
CDR3 DNA: TGTGCCAGCAGCGTAGGTGGTAGCCAGTTGTTTAATGAGCAGTTCTTC
CDR3 protein: CASSVGGSQLFNEQFF

D gene: TRBD1
V gene: TRBV6-5
clone size: .
J gene: TRBJ2-7
CDR3 DNA: TGTGCCAGCAGAACAGGACAGGGGGCGCCCTACGAGCAGTACTTC
CDR3 protein: CASRTGQGAPYEQYF

D gene: TRBD1
V gene: TRBV2
clone size: .
J gene: TRBJ1-5
CDR3 DNA: TGTGCCAGCAGAGGACAGGGGGATCAGCCCCAGCATTTT
CDR3 protein: CASRGQGDQPQHF

D gene: TRBD1
V gene: TRBV24-1
clone size: .
J gene: TRBJ1-2
CDR3 DNA: TGTGCCACCAGAATCCGGGACAGGGGACGCTATGGCTACACCTTC
CDR3 protein: CATRIRDRGRYGYTF

D gene: .
V gene: TRBV9
clone size: .
J gene: TRBJ2-2
CDR3 DNA: TGTGCCAGCAGCGTAGTCTCGAACACCGGGGAGCTGTTTTTT
CDR3 protein: CASSVVSNTGELFF

D gene: .
V gene: TRBV4-1
clone size: .
J gene: TRBJ2-4
CDR3 DNA: TGCGCCAGCAGCCAAGCGGGACGGCCGAGCGGGAACATTCAGTACTTC
CDR3 protein: CASSQAGRPSGNIQYF

D gene: TRBD1
V gene: TRBV4-3
clone size: .
J gene: TRBJ1-1
CDR3 DNA: TGCGCCAGCAGCCCGGACAGGGCTGTTGGGGCTTTCTTT
CDR3 protein: CASSPDRAVGAFF

D gene: .
V gene: TRBV19
clone size: .
J gene: TRBJ1-3
CDR3 DNA: TGTGCCAGTAGTCTGACCCGGGACTATAGCTCTGGAAACACCATATATTTT
CDR3 protein: CASSLTRDYSSGNTIYF

D gene: .
V gene: TRBV7-2
clone size: .
J gene: TRBJ2-7
CDR3 DNA: TGTGCCAGCGCGAAGTCCTACGAGCAGTACTTC
CDR3 protein: CASAKSYEQYF

D gene: .
V gene: TRBV7-7
clone size: .
J gene: TRBJ2-1
CDR3 DNA: TGTGCTAGCAGCTTAGTTAGTACGAGCTCCTACAATGAGCAGTTCTTC
CDR3 protein: CASSLVSTSSYNEQFF

D gene: TRBD1
V gene: TRBV2
clone size: .
J gene: TRBJ1-6
CDR3 DNA: TGTGCCAGCAGGGGACAGGGGGTGTCACCCCTCCACTTT
CDR3 protein: CASRGQGVSPLHF

D gene: .
V gene: TRBV7-9
clone size: .
J gene: TRBJ1-1
CDR3 DNA: TGTGCCAGCAGCACCCTGACAGGCTCCACTGAAGCTTTCTTT
CDR3 protein: CASSTLTGSTEAFF